The 20 T cell receptor beta chains below come from one sample, sequenced in a study of tumor-infiltrating lymphocytes in primary liver carcinoma. From about 0.5 ug of total RNA, TCR beta-specific cDNA was reverse-transcribed using a constant-region primer. Libraries covering TCR beta were generated through three nested multiplex PCR rounds (using a slightly modified ARM-PCR). Both of the initial two PCR rounds ran for about 11 cycles and employed TRBV1-TRBV30 forward primers alongside a C-beta reverse primer. TCRdb processed the multiplex PCR reads anew with MiXCR; each CDR3 protein has one entry. The repertoire includes 40,000 or so distinct CDR3 sequences, roughly 80% of them detected once, and 35% to 45% sits in the top ten. Starting material for RNA and DNA co-extraction consisted of about 20-30 mg of unsorted bulk tissue. Sequencing input: tumor-adjacent normal liver tissue. The receptors originated from a young woman with primary liver carcinoma and hepatitis B virus infection.

On this clonotype: Given a much more abundant clone one base away, this may be a read error. The chain combines TRBV24-1 with TRBJ2-1, with D possibly being TRBD1 (6 bases). With 10 bases removed from V and 5 bases from J, the gap between germline ends came to 14 bases. The germline V gene encodes CDR1 KGHDR and CDR2 SFDVKD. The CDR3 runs 13 residues. CDR3 nucleotide sequence: TGTGCCACACAGGGATATCTCGACAATGAGCAGTTCTTC. It encodes CATQGYLDNEQFF.

This clonotype occurred many times. A much larger clone differs from this one at a single base, so this may be a read error. V gene TRBV6-6 combines with J gene TRBJ2-6, with a weak D call TRBD2 (5 bases). CDR3 length: 16 amino acids. Trimming removed 7 bases at V and 2 bases at J, with 15 bases between. The V gene's germline CDR1 is MNHNY and CDR2 SVGAGI (reference sequence). The DNA of the CDR3 is TGTGCCAGCAACCTCCGGGGTCGCCCTGGGGCCAACGTCCTGACTTTC. Translating gives CASNLRGRPGANVLTF.

CDR3 in amino acids: CASSQESAKGANEQYF. The CDR3 nucleotides read TGCGCCAGCAGCCAAGAGAGCGCGAAAGGGGCCAACGAGCAGTACTTC. The rearrangement joins TRBV4-1 to TRBJ2-7; tentatively, D is TRBD1 (5 bases). Per the germline V gene, CDR1 is MGHRA and CDR2 is YSYEKL. The CDR3 sequence is 16 residues long. The V end lost 0 bases, the J end lost 5 bases, and 17 bases lay between the germline ends.

As concerns this clonotype: Its ends do not fully match the called genes, so a read error is possible. The chain recombines TRBV2 with TRBJ2-2, with 7 bases identical to TRBD2. The CDR3 is 18 amino acids. Germline V gives CDR1 SNHLY, CDR2 FYNNEI. CDR3 sequence reads: CASSDRGDVWTNTWELFF. The CDR3 coding sequence is TGTGCCAGCAGTGATCGGGGGGACGTTTGGACGAACACCTGGGAGCTGTTTTTT.

To note about this clonotype: One end of the junction does not line up with germline, which may come from a read error. The chain is built from TRBV4-1 and TRBJ1-2; tentatively, D is TRBD1 (5 bases). The germline V gene has CDR1 MGHRA and CDR2 YSYEKL. This CDR3 spans 14 amino acids. The CDR3 reads CSSSPPGTGYGYTF. The CDR3 region has the DNA TGCTCCAGCAGCCCTCCTGGGACCGGTTATGGCTACACCTTC.

Points on this clonotype: A read error is likely, as this CDR3 ends without the conserved phenylalanine or tryptophan. The chain is built from TRBV10-1 and TRBJ2-7; unclear D gene. Trimming took 5 bases from V and 2 from J, leaving 10 bases between them. The CDR3 totals 13 residues. CDR1 WNHNN and CDR2 SYGVQD come from the germline V gene (reference sequence). DNA for the CDR3: TGCGCCAGCAGTATGGGGATCACCTACGAGCAGTACTTA. Encoded protein: CASSMGITYEQYL.

This clonotype was observed at least ten times. V is TRBV28 and J is TRBJ1-5; D is ambiguous. Trimming took 2 bases from V and 11 from J, leaving 7 bases between them. CDR1 is MDHEN and CDR2 is SYDVKM in the germline V gene. The CDR3 has 11 residues. For the CDR3, the DNA is TGTGCCAGCAGTTTACGGCAGTCCCAGCATTTT. It translates to CASSLRQSQHF. Full variable domain (rest looked up from reference TRBV28 and TRBJ1-5): DVKVTQSSRYLVKRTGEKVFLECVQDMDHENMFWYRQDPGLGLRLIYFSYDVKMKEKGDIPEGYSVSREKKERFSLILESASTNQTSMYLCASSLRQSQHFGDGTRLSIL.

This clonotype was detected many times. The chain employs TRBV11-2 and TRBJ1-6; D is ambiguous. CDR3 length: 15 amino acids. The germline CDR1 and CDR2 sequences are SGHAT and FQNNGV. Deletions cut 5 bases from V and 10 bases from J, with 18 bases between. The CDR3 DNA reads as TGTGCCAGCAGCGTTTCGCGAAGGGTCAGCTCACCCCTCCACTTT. It yields the protein CASSVSRRVSSPLHF.

As to this clonotype: A read error may produce the germline difference seen at one junction end. The gene calls are TRBV6-5 and TRBJ2-1; 9 nucleotides match TRBD2. CDR1 is MNHEY, CDR2 SVGAGI, per germline. The CDR3 contains 15 residues. The CDR3 here is CVSSYSGGRGNEQLF. The CDR3 DNA sequence: TGTGTCAGCAGTTACTCCGGCGGGAGGGGCAATGAGCAGCTCTTC.

This clonotype was seen repeatedly, ten times or more. This chain joins TRBV7-9 and TRBJ2-5, with 8 bases aligning to TRBD1. The CDR3 runs to 15 residues. Per germline, CDR1 SEHNR and CDR2 FQNEAQ (reference sequence). After removal of 3 bases from V and 5 bases from J, the junction contained 8 bases not matched to a gene. CDR3 nucleotides: TGTGCCAGCAGCTTGTCGCAGGGGGCGATGGAGACCCAGTACTTC. This translates into CASSLSQGAMETQYF.

The rearrangement links TRBV28 to TRBJ2-7; TRBD2 agrees at 7 bases. Germline CDR1 reads MDHEN; CDR2 reads SYDVKM. Trimming cost V 9 bases and J 5 bases; bases outside gene matches: 10. The CDR3 consists of 13 residues. The CDR3 here is CARRERDWNEQYF. CDR3 coding DNA: TGTGCCAGAAGGGAGCGGGACTGGAACGAGCAGTACTTC.

This clonotype was seen many times. The chain recombines TRBV6-6 with TRBJ2-1, with 7 positions matching TRBD2. This CDR3 is built from 16 residues. In germline, CDR1 is MNHNY, CDR2 SVGAGI (reference sequence). J lost 4 bases, V lost 2 bases, and 8 bases had no gene match. Here the CDR3 DNA reads TGTGCCAGCAGTTACACCTCAGCGGGGACTTACAATGAGCAGTTCTTC. As protein: CASSYTSAGTYNEQFF.

The chain links TRBV30 to TRBJ1-1; D is perhaps TRBD1 (5 bases). There are 13 residues in the CDR3. Germline V gene data show CDR1 as GTSNPN and CDR2 as SVGIG (reference sequence). V was clipped by 3 bases and J by 13 bases, with 21 bases between them. The DNA of the CDR3 is TGTGCCTGGAGCTACGGGGGATTGCCCCATGATTTCTTT. Encoded protein: CAWSYGGLPHDFF. Combining the CDR3 with reference TRBV30 and TRBJ1-1 gives the whole variable domain SQTIHQWPATLVQPVGSPLSLECTVEGTSNPNLYWYRQAAGRGLQLLFYSVGIGQISSEVPQNLSASRPQDRQFILSSKKLLLSDSGFYLCAWSYGGLPHDFFGQGTRLTVV.

Details on this clonotype: Just one base apart from a much larger clone, this may be a read error. J is TRBJ1-1 and V is TRBV7-9; D remains unclear. Per germline, CDR1 SEHNR and CDR2 FQNEAQ (reference sequence). CDR3 length: 13 residues. The CDR3: CTSSFKVSTEAFF. Written as DNA, the CDR3 is TGTACCAGCAGCTTTAAAGTGAGCACTGAAGCTTTCTTT.

A remark on this clonotype: One end of the junction varies from germline; a read error may be responsible. V is TRBV6-6 and J is TRBJ2-5; 7 bases fit TRBD2. Germline-derived CDR1 and CDR2 are MNHNY and SVGAGI (reference sequence). This CDR3 has 16 residues. This CDR3 is CASRWDAGEDKETQYF. CDR3 nucleotides: TGCGCCAGCAGATGGGACGCGGGAGAAGATAAAGAGACCCAGTACTTC.

About this clonotype: This CDR3 fails to terminate in the conserved phenylalanine or tryptophan, so it likely reflects a read error. It is unclear where the CDR3 begins or ends on the DNA, so no DNA is shown, and the CDR3 is as TCRdb lists it. The chain links TRBV7-9 to TRBJ2-1; whether TRBD1, the table's D call, matches the DNA was not checked. Germline V gene lookup returns CDR1 SEHNR and CDR2 FQNEAQ (reference sequence). The CDR3 contains 14 residues when both ends are counted. CDR3 residues: CASSSGSLYNELFL.

With respect to this clonotype: The junction departs from germline at one end; a sequencing error may be responsible. V and J are TRBV12-3 or TRBV12-4 and TRBJ1-2; D is unresolved. This CDR3 is 13 amino acids long. CDR3 sequence (DNA): TGTGGCAGCAGTTTAAGCCAGGACTATGGTTACACCTTC. Amino acid sequence: CGSSLSQDYGYTF.

For this clonotype: The junction departs from germline at one end; a sequencing error may be responsible. The chain has TRBV6-6 and TRBJ1-2; 7 positions agree with TRBD1. The CDR3 sequence is 13 residues long. Germline CDR1 and CDR2: MNHNY and SVGAGI (reference sequence). CDR3 sequence (DNA): TGTGGCAGCAGTGGAGAGACAGGGCTTGACTACACCTTC. The encoded protein is CGSSGETGLDYTF.

This clonotype was found a few times. The junction departs from the called germline gene at one end, perhaps through a read error. CDR3 sequence (DNA): TGTGCCAGCACTTTAGGTCTCTCCCATGACTATGGCTACACCTTC. Its translation: CASTLGLSHDYGYTF. The chain links TRBV12-3 or TRBV12-4 to TRBJ1-2; D not certain. The CDR3 runs to 15 residues.

A note on this clonotype: The conserved phenylalanine or tryptophan normally closing the CDR3 is absent here, so this likely arose from a read error. The chain carries TRBV11-3 and TRBJ2-3, with D possibly being TRBD2 (6 bases). Germline V gene data show CDR1 as SGHNT and CDR2 as YENEEA. The CDR3 covers 19 residues. CDR3 DNA sequence: TGTGCAAGCAGCTTAGGTTTTGGAGCGGGTGCAGGAGGCACAGATACGCAGTATTTG. Amino acids: CASSLGFGAGAGGTDTQYL.